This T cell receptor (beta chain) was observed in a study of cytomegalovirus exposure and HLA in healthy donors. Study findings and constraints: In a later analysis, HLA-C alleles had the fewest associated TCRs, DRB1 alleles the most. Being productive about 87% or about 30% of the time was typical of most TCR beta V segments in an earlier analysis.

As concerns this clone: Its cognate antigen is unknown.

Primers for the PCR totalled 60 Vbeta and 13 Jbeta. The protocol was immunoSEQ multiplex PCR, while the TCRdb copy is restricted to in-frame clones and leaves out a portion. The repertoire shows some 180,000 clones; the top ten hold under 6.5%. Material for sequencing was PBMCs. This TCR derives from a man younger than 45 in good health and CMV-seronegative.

CDR3 protein: CASSPSPGNYGYTF. For the CDR3, the DNA is TGTGCCAGCAGCCCCTCACCCGGGAACTATGGCTACACCTTC. V gene TRBV9 combines with J gene TRBJ1-2; D is undetermined. The CDR3 runs to 14 residues. CDR1 SGDLS and CDR2 YYNGEE come from the germline V gene. Trimming stripped 4 bases from V and 2 bases from J, with 12 bases between.